Presented here are 27 T cell receptor beta chains from one specimen sequenced in a study of identical twins. A single record per CDR3 protein comes from TCRdb applying MiXCR to the 5' RACE reads. The table shows hundreds of thousands of distinct CDR3 sequences, with approximately 22% occurring only once. These same records also appear under a second study, on T cells expressing NK-cell markers.

Sequences were obtained from PBMCs. The receptors stem from a woman between 18 and 29 years old in good health.

The V call is TRBV12-3 or TRBV12-4, the J call TRBJ2-3; weak D call: TRBD1 (8 bases). Trimming shortened V by 9 bases and J by 6 bases, and 22 bases separated the two germline ends. The CDR3 totals 15 residues. The CDR3: CASQGGTGGDDTQYF. For the CDR3, the DNA is TGTGCCAGTCAAGGGGGCACAGGGGGGGATGATACGCAGTATTTT.

This clonotype was seen a few times. The chain is built from TRBV3-1 and TRBJ1-1; D is uncertain. Germline values: CDR1 LGHDT, CDR2 YNNKEL (reference sequence). V lost 3 bases, J lost 1 base, and 3 bases lay in between. The CDR3 spans 12 residues. The CDR3 DNA sequence: TGTGCCAGCAGCCACCCGAACACTGAAGCTTTCTTT. As protein: CASSHPNTEAFF.

This clonotype was observed a few times. The chain has TRBV7-9 and TRBJ1-4; a weak D match, TRBD1 (6 bases). The V and J ends lost 3 bases and 3 bases respectively, with 11 bases between them. This CDR3 has 15 residues. Germline V gene lookup returns CDR1 SEHNR and CDR2 FQNEAQ (reference sequence). This chain's CDR3 is CASSFTGLANEKLFF. CDR3 nucleotides: TGTGCCAGCAGCTTCACAGGGCTAGCTAATGAAAAACTGTTTTTT. Filled out from reference TRBV7-9 and TRBJ1-4, the complete variable domain reads DTGVSQNPRHKITKRGQNVTFRCDPISEHNRLYWYRQTLGQGPEFLTYFQNEAQLEKSRLLSDRFSAERPKGSFSTLEIQRTEQGDSAMYLCASSFTGLANEKLFFGSGTQLSVL.

This clonotype was seen ten or more times. The chain combines TRBV2 with TRBJ2-7, with 9 bases identical to TRBD1. Germline-derived CDR1 and CDR2 are SNHLY and FYNNEI. CDR3 size: 12 residues. The J segment lost 4 bases and the V segment lost 11 bases, leaving 6 bases of the junction unmatched. CDR3 bases: TGTGCCTCACAGGACAGGGGATACGAGCAGTACTTC. Residues: CASQDRGYEQYF.

The chain is built from TRBV7-8 and TRBJ2-7; D is unclear. The V end lost 2 bases, the J end lost 1 base, and 12 bases lay between the germline ends. The CDR3 loop spans 15 amino acids. Germline CDR1 is SGHVS and CDR2 is FQNEAQ. CDR3 amino acids: CASSLLGVGSYEQYF. The CDR3 region has the DNA TGTGCCAGCAGCTTATTGGGCGTTGGATCCTACGAGCAGTACTTC.

The J gene is TRBJ2-1, the V gene TRBV4-3; 7 bases fit TRBD2. Germline CDR1 is LGHNA and CDR2 is YSLEER. With 9 bases clipped from V and 8 bases from J, the junction kept 19 bases outside the gene matches. The CDR3 loop spans 16 amino acids. This chain's CDR3 is CASSGRANSLTDEQFF. Written as DNA, the CDR3 is TGCGCCAGTAGCGGGCGGGCCAACTCCCTCACAGATGAGCAGTTCTTC.

This clonotype was counted once. The chain couples TRBV6-5 to TRBJ2-3; D not certain. V was shortened by 2 bases and J by 5 bases, with 17 bases between the two germline ends. This CDR3 comprises 16 residues. Germline V gene sequence: CDR1 MNHEY, CDR2 SVGAGI. CDR3 loop: CASSYRGNFLKDTQYF. The CDR3 bases are TGTGCCAGCAGTTACCGCGGCAACTTTCTAAAAGATACGCAGTATTTT.

This chain links TRBV6-1 with TRBJ2-7; the D gene is possibly TRBD2 (5 bases). Trimming took 6 bases from V and 2 from J, leaving 14 bases between them. The CDR3 has 14 residues. Germline CDR1 MNHNS, CDR2 SASEGT. In nucleotides, the CDR3 is TGTGCCAGCAGCCAGAAGGAGGTGGCCTACGAGCAGTACTTC. It codes for CASSQKEVAYEQYF.

The chain combines TRBV29-1 with TRBJ2-2; D unclear. The CDR3 spans 11 residues. Per germline, CDR1 SQVTM and CDR2 ANQGSEA. Trimming pared 6 bases from V and 5 bases from J, leaving 7 bases between. In nucleotides, the CDR3 is TGCAGCGTCGAGAGGACCGGGGAGCTGTTTTTT. Amino acids: CSVERTGELFF.

This clonotype was recorded many times. This chain links TRBV10-3 with TRBJ2-3; D may match TRBD1 or TRBD2 (5 bases each). The CDR3 covers 14 residues. V was clipped by 11 bases and J by 5 bases, with 20 bases between them. Germline CDR1 is ENHRY and CDR2 is SYGVKD. The CDR3 nucleotides are TGTGCCGCCAACTCACGGGGCCAGATAGATACGCAGTATTTT. It is translated as CAANSRGQIDTQYF.

The gene calls are TRBV14 and TRBJ2-7, with D unresolved. The CDR3 has 11 residues. CDR1 is SGHDN, CDR2 FVKESK, per germline. Trimming removed 1 base from V and 7 bases from J, with 5 bases in between. The CDR3 loop reads CASSQAAEQYF. CDR3 nucleotide sequence: TGTGCCAGCAGCCAAGCAGCGGAGCAGTACTTC. Using reference TRBV14 and TRBJ2-7 for the parts outside the CDR3, the full variable domain is EAGVTQFPSHSVIEKGQTVTLRCDPISGHDNLYWYRRVMGKEIKFLLHFVKESKQDESGMPNNRFLAERTGGTYSTLKVQPAELEDSGVYFCASSQAAEQYFGPGTRLTVT.

This sequence joins TRBV5-1 and TRBJ2-1; TRBD2 matches at 12 bases. Germline V lookup: CDR1 SGHRS, CDR2 YFSETQ. With V trimmed by 1 base and J by 8 bases, 1 base remained unmatched. The CDR3 totals 14 residues. The CDR3 region is CASSLTSGGHEQFF. CDR3 coding DNA: TGCGCCAGCAGCTTGACTAGCGGGGGGCATGAGCAGTTCTTC.

The V and J genes are TRBV20-1 and TRBJ2-2, with 8 bases lining up with TRBD1. Germline V gene data show CDR1 as DFQATT and CDR2 as SNEGSKA (reference sequence). The CDR3 has 14 amino acids. V lost 6 bases to trimming and J lost 6 bases; unmatched junction nucleotides: 9. CDR3 coding DNA: TGCAGTGCGAGGGACAGGCCGATACCCGGGGAGCTGTTTTTT. This encodes CSARDRPIPGELFF.

This clonotype has at least ten counts. The J gene is TRBJ2-3, the V gene TRBV6-1; D is possibly TRBD2 (6 bases). This CDR3 region has 14 residues. V was clipped by 5 bases and J by 0 bases, with 9 bases between them. Germline CDR1 is MNHNS and CDR2 is SASEGT. The CDR3 DNA follows: TGTGCCAGCAGTCCGGGACTGAGCACAGATACGCAGTATTTT. As protein: CASSPGLSTDTQYF.

This clonotype has more than one count but fewer than ten. This chain connects TRBV20-1 to TRBJ2-7; D call uncertain. The CDR3 extends over 12 amino acids. Trimming cost V 6 bases and J 0 bases, with 9 bases left between them. The V gene's germline CDR1 is DFQATT and CDR2 SNEGSKA (reference sequence). CDR3 amino acids: CSALGSSYEQYF. DNA of the CDR3: TGCAGTGCACTGGGTAGCTCCTACGAGCAGTACTTC.

This clonotype was counted only a few times. The CDR3 region has the DNA TGCAGCGTTATGTGGGGTCGGAATTCACCCCTCCACTTT. It translates to CSVMWGRNSPLHF. The genes are TRBV29-1 and TRBJ1-6; no reliable D call. This CDR3 is 13 amino acids long. The V end was cut by 5 bases, the J end by 7 bases, with 12 bases between. Germline lookup yields CDR1 SQVTM and CDR2 ANQGSEA. Drawing the rest from reference TRBV29-1 and TRBJ1-6, the complete variable domain is SAVISQKPSRDICQRGTSLTIQCQVDSQVTMMFWYRQQPGQSLTLIATANQGSEATYESGFVIDKFPISRPNLTFSTLTVSNMSPEDSSIYLCSVMWGRNSPLHFGNGTRLTVT.

A few counts support this clonotype. The chain uses TRBV13 and TRBJ2-7, with 8 bases fitting TRBD1. The CDR3 runs to 13 residues. CDR1 is PRHDT, CDR2 FYEKMQ, per germline (reference sequence). V lost 3 bases to trimming and J lost 7 bases; unmatched junction nucleotides: 5. The CDR3 nucleotides are TGTGCCAGCAGCTTGGGACAGGTCAAGGAGCAGTACTTC. This codes for CASSLGQVKEQYF.

This clonotype was counted only a few times. The rearrangement links TRBV14 to TRBJ2-1, with 11 bases matching TRBD1. Germline values: CDR1 SGHDN, CDR2 FVKESK. The CDR3 loop spans 19 amino acids. With V trimmed by 4 bases and J by 2 bases, 13 bases remained unmatched. In nucleotides, the CDR3 is TGTGCCAGCAGCCCGGTCCCGGGACAGGGGGTTAGGGCCTACAATGAGCAGTTCTTC. Protein sequence: CASSPVPGQGVRAYNEQFF.

This clonotype has at least ten counts. The V call is TRBV12-3 or TRBV12-4, the J call TRBJ1-5; no reliable D call. The CDR3 has 15 amino acids. Between the trimmed V and J ends, which lost 6 bases and 7 bases, there was a span of 19 bases. CDR3 sequence: CASSPLAVGGQPQHF. CDR3 sequence (DNA): TGTGCCAGCAGCCCCCTCGCCGTAGGTGGACAGCCCCAGCATTTT.

The chain couples TRBV12-3 or TRBV12-4 to TRBJ2-1; D may be TRBD1 (6 bases). This CDR3 has 14 residues. With 6 bases removed from V and 2 bases from J, the gap between germline ends came to 11 bases. The CDR3 bases are TGTGCCAGCAGCTCGGGACAAACCTACAATGAGCAGTTCTTC. Translated: CASSSGQTYNEQFF.

This clonotype was observed a few times. The chain uses TRBV12-3 or TRBV12-4 and TRBJ1-5; D might be TRBD1 (5 bases). The CDR3 extends over 14 amino acids. The V end lost 6 bases, the J end lost 6 bases, and 15 bases lay between the germline ends. CDR3 amino acids: CASSPQVTSQPQHF. The CDR3, as DNA: TGTGCCAGCAGCCCACAGGTTACGAGTCAGCCCCAGCATTTT.

This rearrangement joins TRBV6-1 to TRBJ1-6, with unresolved D. Germline V CDR1 and CDR2: MNHNS, SASEGT. V was shortened by 7 bases and J by 5 bases, with 12 bases between the two germline ends. This CDR3 has 14 amino acids. CDR3 in amino acids: CASKKGYDNSPLHF. The CDR3 DNA reads TGTGCCAGCAAGAAAGGGTACGATAATTCACCCCTCCACTTT.

This clonotype was observed many times. The chain recombines TRBV5-1 with TRBJ2-1; D may be TRBD2 (5 bases). The CDR3 sequence is 15 residues long. The germline V gene encodes CDR1 SGHRS and CDR2 YFSETQ. Trimming left V 0 bases short and J 2 bases short, with 9 bases between. The CDR3 is CASSLEVLAYNEQFF. As DNA, the CDR3 is TGCGCCAGCAGCTTGGAGGTACTAGCCTACAATGAGCAGTTCTTC.

This clonotype was detected a few times. This chain uses TRBV20-1 with TRBJ2-1, with 13 nucleotides matching TRBD2. CDR1 and CDR2 from the germline V gene are DFQATT and SNEGSKA (reference sequence). Trimming took 6 bases from V and 7 from J; bases not matched to a gene: 12. The length of the CDR3 is 16 residues. The CDR3 DNA reads TGCAGTGCCAGACTAGCGGGGGGCCGCGTCCTGAATGAGCAGTTCTTC. Its translation is CSARLAGGRVLNEQFF.

The V call is TRBV7-2, the J call TRBJ2-3; 13 bases match TRBD2. V lost 5 bases, J lost 2 bases, and 7 bases stayed unmatched. The CDR3 is made up of 17 amino acids. CDR1 and CDR2 from the germline V gene are SGHTA and FQGNSA. CDR3 sequence reads: CASSLSGLAGVTDTQYF. The CDR3 DNA follows: TGTGCCAGCAGCCTCAGCGGACTAGCGGGGGTCACAGATACGCAGTATTTT. The complete variable domain, with remaining parts taken from reference TRBV7-2 and TRBJ2-3, reads GAGVSQSPSNKVTEKGKDVELRCDPISGHTALYWYRQSLGQGLEFLIYFQGNSAPDKSGLPSDRFSAERTGGSVSTLTIQRTQQEDSAVYLCASSLSGLAGVTDTQYFGPGTRLTVL.

This clonotype was recorded at least ten times. The rearrangement links TRBV6-5 to TRBJ2-2; D remains ambiguous. The CDR3 is 11 residues long. V shed 8 bases and J shed 7 bases, with 8 bases lying between them. Germline-derived CDR1 and CDR2 are MNHEY and SVGAGI. The CDR3 here is CASHRGGELFF. CDR3 DNA sequence: TGTGCCAGCCACCGCGGCGGGGAGCTGTTTTTT.

The chain links TRBV5-6 to TRBJ2-7; the D is unclear. V dropped 4 bases and J dropped 2 bases, with 16 bases sitting between them. The CDR3 spans 15 residues. Germline CDR1 and CDR2: SGHDT and YYEEEE. The CDR3 protein is CASSLAADWAYEQYF. As DNA, the CDR3 is TGTGCCAGCAGCCTGGCGGCCGACTGGGCCTACGAGCAGTACTTC.